Listed below are T cell receptor beta chains from one sample, sequenced in a study of CD8 T cells in ankylosing spondylitis. TCRdb reprocessed the 5' RACE reads via MiXCR and lists one record per CDR3 protein. Of roughly 250,000 distinct CDR3 sequences in the sample, about 11% were seen once. Sequencing used blood, either unsorted or a sorted T cell fraction (not recorded which). The receptor set was obtained from a male donor with ankylosing spondylitis or in good health (not recorded which). Both conserved end residues are part of each CDR3. The D gene is left open where the match is weak. Rows may omit the clone size; those that give it use once, few, many or a size class.

few,14,NA,TRBJ1-4,TRBV30,CAWSEVTAGRKLFF,TGTGCCTGGAGTGAGGTTACAGCGGGGCGAAAACTGTTTTTT
NA,12,NA,TRBJ2-7,TRBV25-1,CASTSASYEQYF,TGTGCCAGCACCTCAGCCTCCTACGAGCAGTACTTC
NA,15,TRBD2,TRBJ2-2,TRBV11-3,CASSSRLAGAGELFF,TGTGCCAGCAGCTCAAGACTAGCGGGGGCCGGGGAGCTGTTTTTT
many,12,NA,TRBJ2-5,TRBV3-1,CASSLLGETQYF,TGTGCCAGCAGTCTCCTTGGTGAGACCCAGTACTTC
many,14,TRBD1,TRBJ2-7,TRBV9,CASSAGTGLTEQYF,TGTGCCAGCAGCGCCGGGACAGGCTTAACCGAGCAGTACTTC
NA,15,TRBD1,TRBJ1-5,TRBV5-1,CASSLGQGAGQPQHF,TGCGCCAGCAGCTTGGGACAGGGGGCAGGGCAGCCCCAGCATTTT
many,15,NA,TRBJ2-7,TRBV7-9,CASSSRTASSYEQYF,TGTGCCAGCAGCTCGAGGACCGCGTCCTCCTACGAGCAGTACTTC
NA,19,NA,TRBJ1-6,TRBV12-3/TRBV12-4,CAICLDLGFGQLYNSPLHF,TGTGCCATCTGTTTAGATCTTGGCTTCGGACAGCTCTATAATTCACCCCTCCACTTT
many,15,NA,TRBJ1-1,TRBV15,CATSRAWPLDQEAFF,TGTGCCACCAGCAGAGCTTGGCCCCTCGACCAAGAAGCTTTCTTT
many,13,NA,TRBJ2-2,TRBV3-1,CASSQGVSGELFF,TGTGCCAGCAGCCAAGGCGTTTCCGGGGAGCTGTTTTTT
many,15,TRBD1,TRBJ2-7,TRBV5-1,CASSQGQGALHEQYF,TGCGCCAGCAGCCAGGGACAGGGGGCCCTCCACGAGCAGTACTTC
many,16,NA,TRBJ2-2,TRBV28,CASSIAPGRNTGELFF,TGTGCCAGCAGTATCGCCCCAGGGAGGAACACCGGGGAGCTGTTTTTT
NA,15,NA,TRBJ2-5,TRBV5-6,CASSLGDRLWETQYF,TGTGCCAGCAGCTTGGGGGACCGCCTTTGGGAGACCCAGTACTTC
few,13,NA,TRBJ2-1,TRBV7-9,CASSLLTANEQFF,TGTGCCAGCAGCTTATTGACTGCCAATGAGCAGTTCTTC
few,15,NA,TRBJ2-5,TRBV7-9,CASTMGPLERETQYF,TGTGCCAGTACGATGGGTCCCCTTGAACGAGAGACCCAGTACTTC
few,12,NA,TRBJ2-7,TRBV29-1,CSVEDPLGEQYF,TGCAGCGTTGAAGATCCCCTCGGCGAGCAGTACTTC
many,11,NA,TRBJ1-1,TRBV30,CAWTHSTEAFF,TGTGCCTGGACCCACAGCACTGAAGCTTTCTTT
many,12,NA,TRBJ2-3,TRBV20-1,CSARDLSALQYF,TGCAGTGCTAGAGATCTTTCGGCCCTACAGTATTTT
NA,13,TRBD1,TRBJ1-1,TRBV2,CASSQQGASMAFF,TGTGCCAGCAGCCAACAGGGGGCCTCGATGGCTTTCTTT
NA,15,NA,TRBJ1-5,TRBV15,CATSRGAGRNQPQHF,TGTGCCACCAGCAGAGGGGCAGGGCGAAATCAGCCCCAGCATTTT
many,15,TRBD1,TRBJ2-7,TRBV12-3/TRBV12-4,CASRPTGTDYYEQYF,TGTGCCAGCAGACCTACCGGGACAGATTACTACGAGCAGTACTTC
NA,14,NA,TRBJ2-1,TRBV10-2,CASSDRGPSNEQFF,TGCGCCAGCAGTGATAGGGGTCCCAGTAATGAGCAGTTCTTC
many,13,NA,TRBJ2-3,TRBV29-1,CSVVSRSPDTQYF,TGCAGCGTTGTATCCCGCAGTCCAGATACGCAGTATTTT
many,15,NA,TRBJ2-7,TRBV7-2,CASSIELGPGNEQYF,TGTGCCAGCAGCATCGAGTTGGGGCCGGGGAACGAGCAGTACTTC
many,13,TRBD2,TRBJ2-7,TRBV12-3/TRBV12-4,CASRFGGTYEQYF,TGTGCCTCTCGTTTCGGGGGGACCTACGAGCAGTACTTC
many,13,NA,TRBJ2-1,TRBV20-1,CSGEGQTYNEQFF,TGCAGTGGTGAGGGCCAGACCTACAATGAGCAGTTCTTC
many,16,NA,TRBJ2-5,TRBV3-1,CASSQSTGIFQETQYF,TGTGCCAGCAGCCAGTCGACAGGAATATTTCAAGAGACCCAGTACTTC
many,15,NA,TRBJ2-7,TRBV20-1,CSAFLSGAHTYEQYF,TGCAGTGCTTTCCTTTCGGGGGCACATACCTACGAGCAGTACTTC
many,15,NA,TRBJ2-7,TRBV5-1,CASSPGTVTLYEQYF,TGCGCCAGCAGCCCAGGTACCGTAACCCTCTACGAGCAGTACTTC
many,14,NA,TRBJ2-5,TRBV9,CASTSGTREETQYF,TGTGCCAGCACCTCCGGGACCCGGGAAGAGACCCAGTACTTC
many,13,NA,TRBJ2-7,TRBV7-2,CASSLRRGHEQYF,TGTGCCAGCAGCCTCCGGAGGGGCCACGAGCAGTACTTC
NA,16,NA,TRBJ2-7,TRBV7-9,CASSSRYNPQGYEQYF,TGTGCCAGCAGCTCCCGTTATAACCCCCAGGGGTACGAGCAGTACTTC
NA,13,NA,TRBJ1-1,TRBV13,CASRQGSVTEAFF,TGTGCCAGCAGGCAGGGATCTGTCACTGAAGCTTTCTTT
many,17,TRBD2,TRBJ2-1,TRBV5-1,CASSSGTSGSSYNEQFF,TGCGCCAGCAGCTCCGGGACTAGCGGAAGCTCCTACAATGAGCAGTTCTTC
NA,16,NA,TRBJ2-5,TRBV7-9,CASSSPSGFRQETQYF,TGTGCCAGCAGCTCACCCTCAGGATTCCGGCAAGAGACCCAGTACTTC
many,15,TRBD2,TRBJ2-1,TRBV5-1,CASSLISGGYNEQFF,TGCGCCAGCAGCTTGATCAGCGGGGGGTACAATGAGCAGTTCTTC
many,17,TRBD1,TRBJ1-6,TRBV6-5,CASSYSMAGGSWSPLHF,TGTGCCAGCAGTTACTCGATGGCAGGGGGAAGCTGGTCACCCCTCCACTTT
many,14,NA,TRBJ2-3,TRBV20-1,CSASRLGLGDTQYF,TGCAGTGCTAGCCGACTAGGCTTGGGGGATACGCAGTATTTT
NA,13,NA,TRBJ1-1,TRBV20-1,CSAGREGLTEAFF,TGCAGTGCCGGTCGGGAGGGGCTGACTGAAGCTTTCTTT
many,17,NA,TRBJ2-1,TRBV3-1,CASSHTGGGGVYNEQFF,TGTGCCAGCAGCCATACGGGAGGCGGGGGCGTCTACAATGAGCAGTTCTTC
few,15,TRBD2,TRBJ2-1,TRBV10-2,CASSRTSGGRNEQFF,TGCGCCAGCAGTCGGACTAGCGGGGGGAGGAATGAGCAGTTCTTC
many,15,TRBD2,TRBJ2-7,TRBV10-3,CAISATSGRLYEQYF,TGTGCCATCAGTGCGACTAGCGGGAGATTGTACGAGCAGTACTTC
many,13,NA,TRBJ1-2,TRBV5-1,CASSWFEGYGYTF,TGCGCCAGCAGCTGGTTCGAGGGTTATGGCTACACCTTC
many,14,NA,TRBJ2-3,TRBV20-1,CSAIQAASTDTQYF,TGCAGTGCTATACAAGCGGCTAGCACAGATACGCAGTATTTT
NA,14,NA,TRBJ1-5,TRBV18,CASSPDQVRQPQHF,TGTGCCAGCTCACCGGATCAAGTGAGACAGCCCCAGCATTTT
many,17,NA,TRBJ1-6,TRBV20-1,CSATGHSPLGHNSPLHF,TGCAGTGCTACGGGACACTCTCCGTTAGGGCATAATTCACCCCTCCACTTT
NA,15,NA,TRBJ1-2,TRBV7-9,CASSLWAEANYGYTF,TGTGCCAGCAGCTTATGGGCCGAAGCTAACTATGGCTACACCTTC
many,11,NA,TRBJ1-1,TRBV29-1,CSAGQNTEAFF,TGCAGCGCTGGACAGAACACTGAAGCTTTCTTT
many,19,TRBD1,TRBJ1-6,TRBV2,CASNLLRGTGDPYNSPLHF,TGTGCCAGCAATCTCCTTAGGGGGACAGGGGACCCCTATAATTCACCCCTCCACTTT
few,15,NA,TRBJ2-3,TRBV11-3,CASSSSTTSTDTQYF,TGTGCCAGCAGCTCTTCCACGACTAGCACAGATACGCAGTATTTT